These 11 T cell receptor beta chains were sequenced from one sample in a study of OX40 agonist ivuxolimab in advanced cancers. Libraries were built with the immunoSEQ multiplex PCR assay. Entries here come from immuneACCESS through TCRdb and include only in-frame sequences with V and J called. Some clones fail to appear in such tables; in the studies checked, an unresolved V gene covers under half of the shortfall, and the cause of the remainder is unknown. The sample has around 19,000 clones on record, about 73% of them singletons. The leading ten clones occupy roughly 17% of the sample. Sequences were derived from CD4+ or CD8+ T cells sorted from blood, sampled in a trial of the OX40 agonist ivuxolimab. These receptors were taken from an adult with an advanced solid tumor such as melanoma, head and neck, liver or kidney cancer.

V gene TRBV5-1 combines with J gene TRBJ2-2; the D gene is possibly TRBD2 (7 bases). This CDR3 is 15 amino acids long. Trimming left V 1 base short and J 3 bases short, with 10 bases between. Germline CDR1 reads SGHRS; CDR2 reads YFSETQ. CDR3 nucleotide sequence: TGCGCCAGCAGCTTGTTCGGGGGGCACACCGGGGAGCTGTTTTTT. Translation gives CASSLFGGHTGELFF.

This rearrangement joins TRBV6-5 to TRBJ1-4; 9 positions match TRBD1. Losses at the gene ends were 6 bases for V and 8 bases for J; bases not matched to a gene: 7. CDR3 size: 14 residues. The V gene's germline CDR1 is MNHEY and CDR2 SVGAGI. CDR3 amino acids: CASRPQGAGEKLFF. CDR3 in DNA: TGTGCCAGCAGACCACAGGGGGCTGGGGAAAAACTGTTTTTT.

The gene calls are TRBV9 and TRBJ2-5; TRBD2 agrees at 16 bases. J was trimmed by 5 bases and V by 0 bases; bases with no gene match: 7. CDR1 SGDLS and CDR2 YYNGEE come from the germline V gene. The CDR3 has 18 residues. This chain's CDR3 is CASSVGGTSGGARETQYF. The CDR3 nucleotides are TGTGCCAGCAGCGTAGGTGGGACTAGCGGGGGGGCCAGGGAGACCCAGTACTTC.

The genes are TRBV27 and TRBJ2-5, with D unresolved. Germline V gene data show CDR1 as MNHEY and CDR2 as SMNVEV (reference sequence). This CDR3 comprises 14 residues. Trimming pared 5 bases from V and 1 base from J, leaving 11 bases between. The CDR3 is CASSIRPLQETQYF. The DNA of the CDR3 is TGTGCCAGCAGTATTAGGCCGCTCCAAGAGACCCAGTACTTC.

The chain recombines TRBV19 with TRBJ1-5; D remains ambiguous. Trimming stripped 1 base from V and 6 bases from J, with 7 bases between. CDR1 is LNHDA and CDR2 is SQIVND in the germline V gene (reference sequence). The CDR3 is 13 residues long. CDR3 coding DNA: TGTGCCAGTAGTATAGTAGGACCTCAGCCCCAGCATTTT. Translated, it gives CASSIVGPQPQHF. Combining the CDR3 with reference TRBV19 and TRBJ1-5 gives the whole variable domain DGGITQSPKYLFRKEGQNVTLSCEQNLNHDAMYWYRQDPGQGLRLIYYSQIVNDFQKGDIAEGYSVSREKKESFPLTVTSAQKNPTAFYLCASSIVGPQPQHFGDGTRLSIL.

By proportion, this clone is medium-sized. The chain links TRBV28 to TRBJ1-1; D call uncertain. CDR1 is MDHEN, CDR2 SYDVKM, per germline. Trimming pared 7 bases from V and 2 bases from J, leaving 14 bases between. The CDR3 contains 14 residues. CDR3 DNA sequence: TGTGCCAGCATAATTGGCGCGTTAAACACTGAAGCTTTCTTT. It is translated as CASIIGALNTEAFF.

The V and J genes are TRBV18 and TRBJ2-3; D remains ambiguous. Trimming shortened V by 3 bases and J by 7 bases, and 8 bases separated the two germline ends. The CDR3 has 12 residues. Germline V gene sequence: CDR1 KGHSH, CDR2 LQKENI. The CDR3 sequence is CASSPPENTQYF. For the CDR3, the DNA is TGTGCCAGCTCACCCCCCGAAAATACGCAGTATTTT.

The count of this clone is one. V and J are TRBV5-1 and TRBJ2-7; 9 bases are a match to TRBD1. In germline, CDR1 is SGHRS, CDR2 YFSETQ. The trim removed 6 bases at V and 8 bases at J, leaving 12 bases unmatched. The CDR3 is 14 residues long. The CDR3 nucleotides are TGCGCCAGCACACAGGGACAGGGCTTTTTTCAGCAGTACTTC. It translates to CASTQGQGFFQQYF.

V usage is TRBV5-6 and J usage is TRBJ2-7; the D gene is possibly TRBD1 (6 bases). This CDR3 contains 11 residues. Germline-derived CDR1 and CDR2 are SGHDT and YYEEEE. V shed 7 bases and J shed 6 bases, with 11 bases lying between them. CDR3 loop: CASGYRVEQYF. The CDR3 bases are TGTGCCAGCGGCTACAGGGTCGAGCAGTACTTC.

CDR3 region: CASSRTQNPGRANNEQFF. CDR3 in DNA: TGTGCCAGCAGTCGCACCCAAAATCCGGGACGAGCAAACAATGAGCAGTTCTTC. V and J are TRBV27 and TRBJ2-1, with D perhaps given as TRBD1 or TRBD2 (5 bases each). CDR1 is MNHEY and CDR2 is SMNVEV in the germline V gene (reference sequence). The CDR3 is made up of 18 amino acids. Trimming left V 5 bases short and J 5 bases short, with 25 bases between.

The chain joins TRBV6-5 to TRBJ2-1; no firm D call. The germline V gene has CDR1 MNHEY and CDR2 SVGAGI. Trimming took 4 bases from V and 7 from J, leaving 11 bases between them. The CDR3 has 13 residues. CDR3 in DNA: TGTGCCAGCAGTTTAACCGTTGGGAATGAGCAGTTCTTC. Protein product: CASSLTVGNEQFF.